The entry that follows covers one TCR beta chain sequence. These data originate in a study of T cell repertoires in aging, cancer and after chemotherapy. A mixed TRB-A/B primer pool amplified rearranged TRB by multiplex touch-down PCR. One entry per CDR3 protein results from TCRdb running MiXCR on the multiplex PCR reads. The sample records some 10,000 distinct CDR3 sequences, approximately 41% being singletons. The germline CDR1 and CDR2 sequences are MNHEY and SVGAGI. Between the trimmed V and J ends, which lost 6 bases and 4 bases, there was a span of 11 bases. The CDR3 consists of 13 residues. TCR beta rearrangements were amplified from peripheral blood genomic DNA.

The origin of this receptor is a human donor in good health. The sequencing sample was made of blood. This chain joins TRBV6-5 and TRBJ2-3; possibly TRBD1 for D (6 bases). The CDR3 here is CASSKPGADTQYF. In nucleotides, the CDR3 is TGTGCCAGCAGCAAACCAGGGGCAGATACGCAGTATTTT.